Listed here are 31 T cell receptor beta chains from one sample, sequenced in a study of blood T cells in healthy people across ages. Next came a second PCR, run for roughly 6 to 11 cycles, which used a sample-barcoded 5' primer along with a J-beta primer mix. One entry per CDR3 protein, called by TCRdb with MiXCR from the 5' RACE reads. The sample carries roughly 730,000 distinct CDR3 sequences, more than 50% recorded once. The sequenced sample consisted of blood. The receptors shown here come from a man aged 35 to 55 in good health.

This clonotype has more than one count but fewer than ten. The rearrangement joins TRBV7-2 to TRBJ2-7, with D uncertain. Trimming removed 1 base at V and 0 bases at J, with 13 bases between. Germline values: CDR1 SGHTA, CDR2 FQGNSA. CDR3 length: 16 amino acids. The CDR3 spells CASSLGGGLSSYEQYF. CDR3 DNA: TGTGCCAGCAGCTTAGGAGGCGGCCTTAGCTCCTACGAGCAGTACTTC.

The V call is TRBV27, the J call TRBJ2-4; D gene ambiguous. The end of the DNA aligns better with TRBJ2-7, so the J call may be wrong. The CDR3 spans 13 residues. Looked up from germline, CDR1 is MNHEY and CDR2 is SMNVEV (reference sequence). The CDR3 here is CASSLLANYEQYF. Here the CDR3 DNA reads TGTGCCAGCAGTTTATTAGCCAATTACGAGCAGTACTTC.

This clonotype was counted between two and nine times. The chain couples TRBV29-1 to TRBJ1-2; no clear D gene. Looked up from germline, CDR1 is SQVTM and CDR2 is ANQGSEA. The V and J ends lost 7 bases and 7 bases respectively, with 13 bases between them. The CDR3 length is 11 residues. CDR3: CSATVTGGYTF. CDR3 DNA: TGCAGCGCGACTGTTACTGGTGGCTACACCTTC.

The chain links TRBV6-5 to TRBJ2-3; the match to TRBD2 covers 13 bases. The CDR3 is 15 amino acids. The germline V gene has CDR1 MNHEY and CDR2 SVGAGI. Losses at the gene ends were 6 bases for V and 8 bases for J; bases not matched to a gene: 8. Here the CDR3 reads CASSQLAGGPSTQYF. DNA of the CDR3: TGTGCCAGCAGCCAACTAGCGGGAGGGCCGAGTACGCAGTATTTT.

The sample holds a few counts of this clonotype. The genes are TRBV20-1 and TRBJ2-4; the match to TRBD1 covers 7 bases. Germline lookup yields CDR1 DFQATT and CDR2 SNEGSKA (reference sequence). With 3 bases clipped from V and 0 bases from J, the junction kept 5 bases outside the gene matches. The CDR3 has 15 amino acids. In DNA, the CDR3 is TGCAGTGCTAGTGGTACAGGGGTAGCCAAAAACATTCAGTACTTC. This sequence encodes CSASGTGVAKNIQYF.

The chain links TRBV7-8 to TRBJ1-2, with D uncertain. In germline, CDR1 is SGHVS, CDR2 FQNEAQ. The CDR3 extends over 13 amino acids. Trimming shortened V by 2 bases and J by 3 bases, and 7 bases separated the two germline ends. DNA of the CDR3: TGTGCCAGCAGCTTAAGGTCGGACTATGGCTACACCTTC. Translation: CASSLRSDYGYTF.

This sequence joins TRBV28 and TRBJ2-7; D may be TRBD1 or TRBD2 (5 bases each). Trimming took 6 bases from V and 5 from J, leaving 14 bases between them. CDR3 length: 13 residues. CDR1 and CDR2 (germline): MDHEN, SYDVKM. CDR3 in amino acids: CASRDEGRDEQYF. The CDR3 DNA is TGTGCCAGCAGAGACGAGGGGCGAGACGAGCAGTACTTC.

This chain connects TRBV29-1 to TRBJ2-1; perhaps TRBD2 as D (5 bases). Germline V gene lookup returns CDR1 SQVTM and CDR2 ANQGSEA. The CDR3 spans 16 residues. V lost 8 bases and J lost 3, with 23 bases in between. The CDR3 DNA reads as TGCAGCTTCACGGACTTTCAAGCTTACTTCTACAATGAGCAGTTCTTC. Amino acid sequence: CSFTDFQAYFYNEQFF.

This chain connects TRBV5-1 to TRBJ2-7, with 11 bases aligning to TRBD1. The V and J ends lost 4 bases and 5 bases, in that order; junction bases with no gene match: 8. CDR1 is SGHRS and CDR2 is YFSETQ in the germline V gene. This CDR3 is built from 15 residues. The CDR3 reads CASSRTGGGPDEQYF. CDR3 DNA sequence: TGCGCCAGCAGCAGGACAGGGGGCGGCCCCGACGAGCAGTACTTC. The full variable domain, in which reference TRBV5-1 and TRBJ2-7 provide the parts outside the CDR3, is KAGVTQTPRYLIKTRGQQVTLSCSPISGHRSVSWYQQTPGQGLQFLFEYFSETQRNKGNFPGRFSGRQFSNSRSEMNVSTLELGDSALYLCASSRTGGGPDEQYFGPGTRLTVT.

V usage is TRBV24-1 and J usage is TRBJ2-5; D is possibly TRBD2 (6 bases). The DNA end favors TRBJ2-7, so the J call may be wrong. The CDR3 covers 15 residues. Germline CDR1 KGHDR, CDR2 SFDVKD. The CDR3 is CATSDSGGFYHEQYF. The DNA for the CDR3 is TGTGCCACCAGCGATAGTGGAGGGTTCTATCACGAGCAGTACTTC.

This clonotype showed up just a few times. The chain carries TRBV12-3 or TRBV12-4 and TRBJ2-5; D might be TRBD1 or TRBD2, each matching 5 bases. Near its end, the DNA agrees better with TRBJ2-7, so the J call may be wrong. This CDR3 comprises 13 residues. The CDR3 region has the DNA TGTGCCAGCAGTGTAGAGGGGACCCACGAGCAGTACTTC. It is translated as CASSVEGTHEQYF.

V gene TRBV29-1 combines with J gene TRBJ2-5; TRBD2 is a possible D gene (5 bases). Germline loops: CDR1 SQVTM, CDR2 ANQGSEA. V shed 4 bases and J shed 4 bases, with 16 bases lying between them. The CDR3 length is 14 residues. CDR3 protein: CSVARSGERETQYF. The DNA for the CDR3 is TGCAGCGTTGCGAGAAGTGGGGAGCGAGAGACCCAGTACTTC.

Only a few counts were recorded for this clonotype. DNA for the CDR3: TGTGCCAGCAGCGTAGCAGAGAATAGCGGCACAGATACGCAGTATTTT. Its translation is CASSVAENSGTDTQYF. The chain joins TRBV9 to TRBJ2-3, with D perhaps matching TRBD2 (5 bases). The CDR3 sequence is 16 residues long. The germline V gene has CDR1 SGDLS and CDR2 YYNGEE. V lost 0 bases and J 1 base, leaving 12 bases between the germline ends.

This clonotype has more than one count but fewer than ten. The rearrangement links TRBV4-3 to TRBJ2-7; 11 bases align to TRBD1. V shed 3 bases and J 3 bases; nucleotides not matched to a gene: 4. The V gene's germline CDR1 is LGHNA and CDR2 YSLEER. The CDR3 spans 15 residues. The CDR3 spells CASSQGTGGNYEQYF. DNA for the CDR3: TGCGCCAGCAGCCAGGGGACAGGGGGGAACTACGAGCAGTACTTC.

In DNA form, the CDR3 reads TGTGCCAGCAGTGTCCGGGGAGGCACAGATACGCAGTATTTT. Protein: CASSVRGGTDTQYF. The chain employs TRBV2 and TRBJ2-3; tentatively, D is TRBD2 (5 bases). Trimming cost V 4 bases and J 1 base, with 9 bases left between them. This CDR3 has 14 residues. Germline V lookup: CDR1 SNHLY, CDR2 FYNNEI.

This clonotype was seen once. The chain combines TRBV9 with TRBJ2-6, with D unclear. CDR1 is SGDLS, CDR2 YYNGEE, per germline. V gave up 7 bases and J gave up 4 bases, with 12 bases separating them. CDR3 length: 14 amino acids. CDR3 coding DNA: TGTGCCAGCGGCCCCCTTTTGGGGGCCAACGTCCTGACTTTC. This translates into CASGPLLGANVLTF.

V is TRBV5-6 and J is TRBJ2-3; D is possibly TRBD2 (6 bases). The CDR3 is 16 amino acids. The germline V gene encodes CDR1 SGHDT and CDR2 YYEEEE. With 3 bases removed from V and 1 base from J, the gap between germline ends came to 15 bases. The CDR3 here is CASSYDRSGGTDTQYF. CDR3 DNA: TGTGCCAGCAGCTACGACCGTAGCGGAGGCACAGATACGCAGTATTTT.

The V call is TRBV2, the J call TRBJ2-1; D gene uncertain. The germline V gene has CDR1 SNHLY and CDR2 FYNNEI. The CDR3 totals 11 residues. Trimming left V 8 bases short and J 9 bases short, with 11 bases between. The CDR3 here is CASGAISEQFF. CDR3 nucleotides: TGTGCCAGCGGAGCCATCTCTGAGCAGTTCTTC. The complete variable domain, with remaining parts taken from reference TRBV2 and TRBJ2-1, reads EPEVTQTPSHQVTQMGQEVILRCVPISNHLYFYWYRQILGQKVEFLVSFYNNEISEKSEIFDDQFSVERPDGSNFTLKIRSTKLEDSAMYFCASGAISEQFFGPGTRLTVL.

This clonotype appeared a single time. This chain connects TRBV28 to TRBJ1-4; tentative D call: TRBD1 (6 bases). Looked up from germline, CDR1 is MDHEN and CDR2 is SYDVKM. V shed 6 bases and J shed 8 bases, with 13 bases lying between them. The CDR3 contains 13 residues. CDR3 region: CASRNVGTEKLFF. The CDR3 DNA reads TGTGCCAGCAGGAACGTCGGGACAGAAAAACTGTTTTTT.

The chain joins TRBV27 to TRBJ2-7; D is unclear. CDR1 is MNHEY and CDR2 is SMNVEV in the germline V gene (reference sequence). V gave up 5 bases and J gave up 2 bases, with 13 bases separating them. The CDR3 is 14 residues long. The CDR3 DNA reads TGTGCCAGCAGTCCCCGTTCGGAAACCTACGAGCAGTACTTC. Protein product: CASSPRSETYEQYF.

This chain joins TRBV6-1 and TRBJ2-3; a weak D match, TRBD2 (6 bases). CDR1 is MNHNS, CDR2 SASEGT, per germline. The V end was cut by 6 bases, the J end by 2 bases, with 9 bases between. The CDR3 sequence is 13 residues long. CDR3 DNA sequence: TGTGCCAGCAGGGACTATTCCACAGATACGCAGTATTTT. Protein sequence: CASRDYSTDTQYF.

The rearrangement links TRBV2 to TRBJ1-2; possibly TRBD1 for D (5 bases). The germline V gene encodes CDR1 SNHLY and CDR2 FYNNEI. The CDR3 extends over 12 amino acids. V lost 9 bases to trimming and J lost 3 bases, with 11 bases between them. The CDR3 loop reads CASGGVDYGYTF. In DNA form, the CDR3 reads TGTGCCAGTGGGGGGGTGGACTATGGCTACACCTTC.

This rearrangement joins TRBV12-3 or TRBV12-4 to TRBJ1-5; maybe TRBD1 (6 bases). V lost 1 base and J lost 5, with 12 bases in between. The CDR3 contains 15 residues. The CDR3 bases are TGTGCCAGCAGTTTAGGGGCAGGGGCTTATCAGCCCCAGCATTTT. Amino acids: CASSLGAGAYQPQHF.

The chain recombines TRBV4-3 with TRBJ1-2; D perhaps matches TRBD1 (5 bases). The CDR3 length is 15 residues. Germline CDR1 reads LGHNA; CDR2 reads YSLEER. Trimming shortened V by 3 bases and J by 6 bases, and 17 bases separated the two germline ends. The DNA of the CDR3 is TGCGCCAGCAGCCAGCTCAATGGGGGAATTAATGGCTACACCTTC. Translation: CASSQLNGGINGYTF.

This clonotype was seen only a few times. This sequence joins TRBV11-2 and TRBJ2-3, with TRBD2 identical over 9 bases. CDR3 size: 15 residues. The V gene end was trimmed by 5 bases and the J gene end by 5 bases; junction bases not matched to a gene: 8. Germline CDR1 is SGHAT and CDR2 is FQNNGV. This chain's CDR3 is CASSQRGAQVDTQYF. The CDR3 DNA is TGTGCCAGCAGCCAGCGGGGGGCGCAGGTAGATACGCAGTATTTT.

The rearrangement joins TRBV6-4 to TRBJ2-6; D gene unclear. Germline V gene sequence: CDR1 MRHNA, CDR2 SNTAGT. The V gene lost 3 bases and the J gene lost 3 bases, with 6 bases spanning the gap. This CDR3 region has 14 residues. The CDR3 nucleotides read TGTGCCAGCAGTGAGGATTATGGGGCCAACGTCCTGACTTTC. Its protein is CASSEDYGANVLTF.

This chain connects TRBV7-6 to TRBJ1-4, with D uncertain. Looked up from germline, CDR1 is SGHVS and CDR2 is FNYEAQ. There are 13 residues in the CDR3. The V gene lost 5 bases and the J gene lost 5 bases, with 9 bases spanning the gap. The CDR3 bases are TGTGCCAGCAGCCCCCCGGAGAATGAAAAACTGTTTTTT. Protein sequence: CASSPPENEKLFF.

The V gene is TRBV4-3, the J gene TRBJ2-1; D is unclear. V gave up 0 bases and J gave up 7 bases, with 10 bases separating them. This CDR3 has 14 amino acids. Germline loops: CDR1 LGHNA, CDR2 YSLEER. CDR3 loop: CASSQDRVSNEQFF. In DNA form, the CDR3 reads TGCGCCAGCAGCCAAGATCGAGTATCAAATGAGCAGTTCTTC.

There are a few counts of this clonotype. V is TRBV20-1 and J is TRBJ2-7; D is possibly TRBD1 (6 bases). V gave up 2 bases and J gave up 3 bases, with 17 bases separating them. The CDR3 contains 15 residues. The germline V gene encodes CDR1 DFQATT and CDR2 SNEGSKA (reference sequence). The CDR3 here is CSARTTGPNHYEQYF. CDR3 in DNA: TGCAGTGCTAGAACGACAGGACCCAATCACTACGAGCAGTACTTC.

V gene TRBV10-2 combines with J gene TRBJ1-2; 8 nucleotides align to TRBD1. CDR1 WSHSY and CDR2 SAAADI come from the germline V gene. With 7 bases clipped from V and 4 bases from J, the junction kept 8 bases outside the gene matches. The CDR3 covers 14 residues. CDR3 sequence: CASTSGGFGYGYTF. The CDR3 DNA sequence: TGCGCCAGCACCTCAGGGGGCTTCGGCTATGGCTACACCTTC.

In its sample, this clonotype was seen a few times. The V gene is TRBV7-9, the J gene TRBJ2-7; the match to TRBD1 covers 8 bases. J gave up 3 bases and V 6 bases, and 4 bases lay outside the gene matches. This CDR3 spans 13 amino acids. Germline CDR1 SEHNR, CDR2 FQNEAQ (reference sequence). CDR3 sequence (DNA): TGTGCCAGCAGGGGGGGACAGGACTACGAGCAGTACTTC. It specifies CASRGGQDYEQYF.